This T cell receptor (beta chain) was obtained from a study of T cell responses to AZD1222 COVID-19 vaccine. Germline CDR1 reads GTSNPN; CDR2 reads SVGIG (reference sequence). The V segment lost 2 bases and the J segment 4 bases; nucleotides outside the gene matches: 10. The CDR3 consists of 15 residues. Study results and limitations: Unmutated variant regions reportedly attract nearly half of all spike-specific TCRs. Just a handful of AZD1222 recipients tested seropositive at baseline. Recipients of two AZD1222 doses showed rising Spike-specific TCR breadth and depth.

The repertoire was sequenced with immunoSEQ multiplex PCR; TCRdb's copy has only in-frame clones and lacks some. The data contain around 140,000 clones, about 93% of them singletons. A word on this clone: Antigen unknown.

This specimen was peripheral blood, taken on day 0 of AZD1222 vaccination. The chain links TRBV30 to TRBJ2-7; 8 nucleotides match TRBD1. The TCR originated in an adult in good health. As DNA, the CDR3 is TGTGCCTGGAGTCACACTCAGGGGGCAGAATACGAGCAGTACTTC. Protein: CAWSHTQGAEYEQYF.